This T cell receptor (beta chain) comes out of a study of Graves' ophthalmopathy and Graves' hyperthyroidism. Study results and limitations: Clonotypes were expanded in thyroid at above 0.001 frequency, and most also appeared in blood. Progression of ophthalmopathy was predicted by the model with roughly 70% sensitivity and approximately 72% specificity.

Stable hyperthyroid donors showed no ophthalmopathy during 18 months follow-up. Aged 18 to 65, hyperthyroidism patients had been newly diagnosed, with under 2 months' duration. This clonotype was observed at least ten times. The antigen remains undetermined. V was clipped by 5 bases and J by 2 bases, with 10 bases between them. This CDR3 has 13 residues. In germline, CDR1 is MNHEY, CDR2 SVGAGI. TCR beta CDR3 amplification used RNA transcripts. Second-round multiplex PCR followed a first-round RT-PCR using HTBI primers. TCRdb reprocessed the multiplex PCR reads with MiXCR, giving one entry per CDR3 protein. The table includes roughly 610,000 distinct CDR3 sequences, 20% to 25% detected once.

Sequenced: peripheral blood. The genes are TRBV6-5 and TRBJ2-7; D not resolved. This receptor was identified in a woman under 30 with stable Graves' hyperthyroidism. Some clones in this sample may be carry-over from other donors' samples. CDR3 sequence (DNA): TGTGCCAGCAGTCCCGGGCCACCCTACGAGCAGTACTTC. It encodes CASSPGPPYEQYF.